The 19 T cell receptor beta chains below all came from one sample that was sequenced in a study of siplizumab effects on memory and regulatory T cells. These receptors are not linked to any known antigen. Responder and stimulator cells in the mixed lymphocyte reaction were cultured together for approximately 6 days at 37°C. Generated by immunoSEQ multiplex PCR, the TCRdb table keeps only in-frame clones and is missing some. The top ten clones hold roughly 5.6% of a sample with 8,000 or so clones, around a third of them seen once. The sequencing sample was made of CFSE-low (dividing) CD8+ T cells sorted from an allogeneic mixed lymphocyte reaction. The receptors originated from a human donor in good health; the cells came from an allogeneic mixed lymphocyte reaction.

The chain couples TRBV7-9 to TRBJ2-7; possibly TRBD1 for D (6 bases). V lost 5 bases and J lost 2, with 19 bases in between. CDR3 length: 16 amino acids. The germline V gene has CDR1 SEHNR and CDR2 FQNEAQ (reference sequence). The CDR3 sequence: CASSLNGQLRTYEQYF. The CDR3 bases are TGTGCCAGCAGCCTAAATGGACAGCTAAGAACCTACGAGCAGTACTTC.

The rearrangement joins TRBV27 to TRBJ2-1, with TRBD2 matching 9 bases. V lost 0 bases to trimming and J lost 4 bases; unmatched junction nucleotides: 4. Germline V CDR1 and CDR2: MNHEY, SMNVEV (reference sequence). CDR3 size: 16 residues. DNA for the CDR3: TGTGCCAGCAGTTTATCTAGCGGGAGTCAGTACAATGAGCAGTTCTTC. It encodes CASSLSSGSQYNEQFF.

The sample holds a few counts of this clone. The rearrangement joins TRBV7-8 to TRBJ2-1; TRBD1 is a possible D gene (5 bases). This CDR3 region has 16 residues. V lost 2 bases and J lost 0, with 11 bases in between. Germline CDR1 is SGHVS and CDR2 is FQNEAQ. The CDR3 reads CASSLYRISSYNEQFF. CDR3 in DNA: TGTGCCAGCAGCTTATACAGGATCAGCTCCTACAATGAGCAGTTCTTC.

This clone is medium-sized (0.01 to 0.1%) within its sample. The CDR3 spells CAWKLGGAAEAFF. DNA for the CDR3: TGTGCCTGGAAGCTTGGGGGCGCCGCTGAAGCTTTCTTT. The chain combines TRBV30 with TRBJ1-1; the D gene is possibly TRBD1 (6 bases). Trimming took off 4 bases at V and 6 bases at J, with 15 bases between the two ends. This CDR3 region has 13 residues. The germline V gene has CDR1 GTSNPN and CDR2 SVGIG (reference sequence).

The chain employs TRBV6-5 and TRBJ1-4; 8 bases match TRBD1. The CDR3 spans 15 residues. The germline V gene has CDR1 MNHEY and CDR2 SVGAGI. Trimming cost V 5 bases and J 8 bases; bases outside gene matches: 10. This CDR3 is CASSVAGGQEEKLFF. The CDR3 DNA reads TGTGCCAGCAGTGTCGCGGGGGGACAGGAGGAAAAACTGTTTTTT.

This clone is termed medium-sized. This chain connects TRBV7-6 to TRBJ2-1, with 7 bases matching TRBD1. The CDR3 is 13 residues long. V trimming: 4 bases; J trimming: 4 bases; junction bases outside the gene matches: 1. Germline CDR1 reads SGHVS; CDR2 reads FNYEAQ. The CDR3 is CASSSGQYNEQFF. In DNA form, the CDR3 reads TGTGCCAGCAGCTCGGGACAGTACAATGAGCAGTTCTTC.

With regard to this clone: Given a much more abundant clone one base away, this may be a read error. The chain joins TRBV5-4 to TRBJ2-7; TRBD1 matches 11 bases. The CDR3 spans 14 residues. Germline CDR1 is SGHNT and CDR2 is YYREEE (reference sequence). After removal of 4 bases from V and 4 bases from J, the junction contained 4 bases not matched to a gene. CDR3 loop: CASSPGTGGYEQYF. CDR3 bases: TGTGCCAGCAGCCCCGGGACAGGGGGTTACGAGCAGTACTTC.

This clone was detected a few times. The V and J genes are TRBV9 and TRBJ1-4; 7 nucleotides line up with TRBD1. With V trimmed by 3 bases and J by 7 bases, 9 bases remained unmatched. The CDR3 is made up of 15 amino acids. CDR1 is SGDLS, CDR2 YYNGEE, per germline. CDR3 region: CASSASGTDLEKLFF. The DNA for the CDR3 is TGTGCCAGCAGCGCCTCCGGGACAGACCTTGAAAAACTGTTTTTT.

This clone was detected only a few times. This chain connects TRBV4-1 to TRBJ1-1, with D hard to call. Germline lookup yields CDR1 MGHRA and CDR2 YSYEKL. Trimming left V 1 base short and J 5 bases short, with 8 bases between. The CDR3 runs 13 residues. The CDR3: CASSQGSGTEAFF. The CDR3 DNA reads as TGCGCCAGCAGCCAAGGCTCTGGGACTGAAGCTTTCTTT.

The chain combines TRBV4-1 with TRBJ1-4; TRBD1 aligns across 7 bases. Trimming cost V 0 bases and J 7 bases; bases outside gene matches: 11. This CDR3 comprises 17 residues. Germline-derived CDR1 and CDR2 are MGHRA and YSYEKL. The CDR3 loop reads CASSQDALAAGGEKLFF. The CDR3 DNA sequence: TGCGCCAGCAGCCAAGATGCCTTGGCGGCAGGGGGTGAAAAACTGTTTTTT.

The V gene is TRBV13, the J gene TRBJ1-5; possibly TRBD1 for D (6 bases). Trimming removed 4 bases from V and 3 bases from J, with 10 bases in between. Germline CDR1 PRHDT, CDR2 FYEKMQ (reference sequence). CDR3 length: 14 amino acids. The DNA of the CDR3 is TGTGCCAGCAGCTCCCGACAGGCCAATCAGCCCCAGCATTTT. It is translated as CASSSRQANQPQHF.

This clone is judged medium-sized (0.01 to 0.1%). The chain carries TRBV4-1 and TRBJ2-7; TRBD2 matches at 8 bases. CDR1 is MGHRA, CDR2 YSYEKL, per germline. The ends lost 1 base at V and 6 bases at J; junction bases unmatched: 17. This CDR3 is 18 amino acids long. The CDR3 DNA sequence: TGCGCCAGCAGCCAAGTGTTTCCCGGGGGAGCGGGAGTTGGCGAGCAGTACTTC. Protein sequence: CASSQVFPGGAGVGEQYF.

The J gene is TRBJ2-1, the V gene TRBV28; 8 nucleotides line up with TRBD2. This CDR3 is 13 amino acids long. Germline CDR1 MDHEN, CDR2 SYDVKM. With 4 bases clipped from V and 4 bases from J, the junction kept 0 bases outside the gene matches. CDR3 coding DNA: TGTGCCAGCAGTTCTAGCGGGTACAATGAGCAGTTCTTC. It is translated as CASSSSGYNEQFF.

J is TRBJ1-5 and V is TRBV5-4, with TRBD1 identical over 11 bases. CDR1 is SGHNT, CDR2 YYREEE, per germline (reference sequence). Trimming cost V 3 bases and J 7 bases; bases outside gene matches: 3. CDR3 size: 14 residues. The CDR3 DNA is TGTGCCAGCAGCTGGGGGACAGGGGGACAGCCCCAGCATTTT. It is translated as CASSWGTGGQPQHF. The variable domain in full, completed from reference TRBV5-4 and TRBJ1-5, reads ETGVTQSPTHLIKTRGQQVTLRCSSQSGHNTVSWYQQALGQGPQFIFQYYREEENGRGNFPPRFSGLQFPNYSSELNVNALELDDSALYLCASSWGTGGQPQHFGDGTRLSIL.

The V gene is TRBV6-5, the J gene TRBJ2-7, with a weak D call TRBD2 (6 bases). The CDR3 is made up of 11 amino acids. The V and J ends lost 8 bases and 2 bases respectively, with 7 bases between them. Looked up from germline, CDR1 is MNHEY and CDR2 is SVGAGI. CDR3 protein: CASGEAYEQYF. Written as DNA, the CDR3 is TGTGCCAGCGGGGAGGCCTACGAGCAGTACTTC.

For this clone: A far larger clone is one nucleotide away, so this likely arose from a read error. At the DNA level, this CDR3 is encoded by other sequences in the same sample as well. The CDR3 nucleotides read TGTGCCTGGGGAACAGGGGCGGAAGCTTTCTTT. It yields the protein CAWGTGAEAFF. V usage is TRBV30 and J usage is TRBJ1-1, with 7 nucleotides matching TRBD1. The CDR3 runs to 11 residues. V gave up 5 bases and J gave up 8 bases; unmatched junction bases: 5. Germline CDR1 and CDR2: GTSNPN and SVGIG (reference sequence).

This chain links TRBV30 with TRBJ1-1, with 9 bases identical to TRBD1. The CDR3 consists of 14 residues. The trim removed 3 bases at V and 3 bases at J, leaving 5 bases unmatched. CDR1 GTSNPN and CDR2 SVGIG come from the germline V gene (reference sequence). CDR3 DNA sequence: TGTGCCTGGAGGAGAAGACAGGGGGACACTGAAGCTTTCTTT. This translates into CAWRRRQGDTEAFF.

By share, this clone ranks as medium-sized. The J gene is TRBJ2-7, the V gene TRBV5-6, with D unclear. V gave up 2 bases and J gave up 1 base, with 13 bases separating them. Looked up from germline, CDR1 is SGHDT and CDR2 is YYEEEE. This CDR3 contains 15 residues. This CDR3 reads CASSFGWAGSYEQYF. The DNA for the CDR3 is TGTGCCAGCAGCTTTGGATGGGCTGGTTCCTACGAGCAGTACTTC. The variable domain in full, completed from reference TRBV5-6 and TRBJ2-7, reads DAGVTQSPTHLIKTRGQQVTLRCSPKSGHDTVSWYQQALGQGPQFIFQYYEEEERQRGNFPDRFSGHQFPNYSSELNVNALLLGDSALYLCASSFGWAGSYEQYFGPGTRLTVT.

The V call is TRBV14, the J call TRBJ2-7; D perhaps matches TRBD1 (8 bases). V was pared by 4 bases and J by 3 bases, with 16 bases between. Looked up from germline, CDR1 is SGHDN and CDR2 is FVKESK. The CDR3 contains 15 residues. The CDR3 loop is CASSPLQGGVYEQYF. The CDR3 coding sequence is TGTGCCAGCAGCCCGCTACAGGGGGGGGTCTACGAGCAGTACTTC.